This T cell receptor beta chain stems from a study of control samples from healthy donors and cancer patients. Data came from immunoSEQ multiplex PCR; TCRdb stores just in-frame clones and leaves some out. The profile shows 150,000 to 200,000 clones, about nine tenths of them singletons. On this clone itself: A junction end diverges from the germline sequence, so it may reflect a read error.

There are 15 residues in the CDR3. Germline loops: CDR1 MNHEY, CDR2 SVGAGI. This receptor was identified in a woman aged 25 to 39 in good health. Specimen: blood. The rearrangement links TRBV6-5 to TRBJ2-1; 9 bases fit TRBD1. The CDR3: CASSYSDRGHNGQFF. The CDR3 DNA follows: TGTGCCAGCAGTTACTCGGACAGGGGCCACAATGGGCAGTTCTTC.